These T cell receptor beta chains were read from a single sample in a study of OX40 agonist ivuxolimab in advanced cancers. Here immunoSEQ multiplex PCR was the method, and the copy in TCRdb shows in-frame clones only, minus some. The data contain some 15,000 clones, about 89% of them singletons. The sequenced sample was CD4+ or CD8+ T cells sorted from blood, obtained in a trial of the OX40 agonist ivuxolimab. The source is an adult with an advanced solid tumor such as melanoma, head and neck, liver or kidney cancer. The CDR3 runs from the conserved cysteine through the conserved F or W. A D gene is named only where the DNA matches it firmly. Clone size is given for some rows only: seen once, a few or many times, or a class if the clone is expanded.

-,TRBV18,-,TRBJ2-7,CASSHQSSYEQYF,TGTGCCAGCTCACATCAGAGCTCCTACGAGCAGTACTTC
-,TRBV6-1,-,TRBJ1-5,CASSEAHPKDSNQPQHF,TGTGCCAGCAGTGAAGCGCATCCAAAAGATAGCAATCAGCCCCAGCATTTT
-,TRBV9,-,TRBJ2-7,CASSAGLTAYEQYF,TGTGCCAGCAGCGCCGGACTCACGGCCTACGAGCAGTACTTC
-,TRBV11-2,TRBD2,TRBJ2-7,CASSPWTSEYEQYF,TGTGCCAGCAGCCCGTGGACTAGCGAGTACGAGCAGTACTTC
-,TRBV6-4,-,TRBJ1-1,CASSDGTEAFF,TGTGCCAGCAGTGACGGGACTGAAGCTTTCTTT
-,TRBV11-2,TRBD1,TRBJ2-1,CASSLAGTGSSYNEQFF,TGTGCCAGCAGCTTAGCCGGGACAGGGAGCTCCTACAATGAGCAGTTCTTC
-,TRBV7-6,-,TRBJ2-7,CASSLGPGTEAYEQYF,TGTGCCAGCAGCTTAGGCCCCGGGACGGAGGCCTACGAGCAGTACTTC
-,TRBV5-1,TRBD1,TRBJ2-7,CASSLEGPTGTVTYEQYF,TGCGCCAGCAGCCTCGAGGGGCCAACCGGGACAGTGACCTACGAGCAGTACTTC
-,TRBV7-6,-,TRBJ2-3,CASSLSGSGDTQYF,TGTGCCAGCAGCTTAAGTGGCTCAGGAGATACGCAGTATTTT
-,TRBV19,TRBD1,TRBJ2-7,CASSLTGTGGSYEQYF,TGTGCCAGTAGTCTCACCGGGACAGGGGGGTCCTACGAGCAGTACTTC
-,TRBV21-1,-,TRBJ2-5,CASSSRDTGQETQYF,TGTGCCAGCAGCTCCAGGGACACCGGACAAGAGACCCAGTACTTC
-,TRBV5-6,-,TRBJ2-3,CASSYSTVVLDTQYF,TGTGCCAGCAGCTACTCCACGGTTGTTTTGGATACGCAGTATTTT
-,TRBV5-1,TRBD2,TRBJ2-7,CASSLSGGYEQYF,TGCGCCAGCAGCCTTAGCGGGGGCTACGAGCAGTACTTC
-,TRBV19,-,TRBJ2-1,CASSFSGLSYNEQFF,TGTGCCAGTAGTTTTAGCGGACTCTCCTACAATGAGCAGTTCTTC
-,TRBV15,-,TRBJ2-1,CATSSTGIYNEQFF,TGTGCCACCAGCAGTACGGGGATCTACAATGAGCAGTTCTTC
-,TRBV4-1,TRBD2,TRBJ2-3,CASSQESGRPADTQYF,TGCGCCAGCAGCCAAGAAAGCGGGAGGCCAGCCGATACGCAGTATTTT
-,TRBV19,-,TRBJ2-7,CASSISGDNSYEQYF,TGTGCCAGTAGTATATCGGGAGACAACTCCTACGAGCAGTACTTC
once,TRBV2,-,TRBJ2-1,CASSFSGPGNEQFF,TGTGCCAGCAGCTTCAGCGGGCCAGGGAATGAGCAGTTCTTC
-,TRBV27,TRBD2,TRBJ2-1,CASQLTSGNNEQFF,TGTGCCAGCCAATTGACTAGCGGAAACAATGAGCAGTTCTTC
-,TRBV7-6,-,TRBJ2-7,CASSLGQLVTYEQYF,TGTGCCAGCAGCTTAGGCCAACTAGTTACCTACGAGCAGTACTTC
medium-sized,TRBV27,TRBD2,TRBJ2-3,CASSHLPTSGTGDTQYF,TGTGCCAGCAGTCACCTCCCCACTAGCGGGACGGGGGATACGCAGTATTTT
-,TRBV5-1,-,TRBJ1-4,CASSLVGTTNEKLFF,TGCGCCAGCAGCTTGGTTGGGACAACTAATGAAAAACTGTTTTTT
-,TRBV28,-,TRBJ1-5,CASVGTDSNQPQHF,TGTGCCAGCGTCGGGACGGATAGCAATCAGCCCCAGCATTTT
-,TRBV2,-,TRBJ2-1,CARGTRGGENEQFF,TGTGCCAGGGGCACGAGGGGGGGAGAGAATGAGCAGTTCTTC
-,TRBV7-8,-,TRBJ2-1,CASSLGLGEFF,TGTGCCAGCAGCTTAGGCCTGGGGGAGTTCTTC
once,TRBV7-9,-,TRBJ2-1,CASSPMMGEYDEQFF,TGTGCCAGCAGCCCCATGATGGGGGAGTACGATGAGCAGTTCTTC
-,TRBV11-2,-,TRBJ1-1,CASSLDPLNTEAFF,TGTGCCAGCAGCTTAGATCCGTTGAACACTGAAGCTTTCTTT
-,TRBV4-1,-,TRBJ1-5,CASSQDFAGPLQHF,TGCGCCAGCAGCCAAGATTTTGCAGGGCCTCTCCAGCATTTT
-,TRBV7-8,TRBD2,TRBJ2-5,CASSPGTSGEETQYF,TGTGCCAGCAGCCCAGGGACTAGCGGAGAAGAGACCCAGTACTTC
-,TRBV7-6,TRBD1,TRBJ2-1,CASSILPGTGDYNEQFF,TGTGCCAGCAGCATTTTACCCGGGACAGGGGATTACAATGAGCAGTTCTTC
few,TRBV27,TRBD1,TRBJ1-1,CASSAGGRAFF,TGTGCCAGCAGCGCAGGGGGCCGAGCTTTCTTT
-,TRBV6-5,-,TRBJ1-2,CASSQTGFYGYTF,TGTGCCAGCAGTCAGACAGGTTTCTATGGCTACACCTTC
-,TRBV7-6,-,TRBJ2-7,CASSSATRGTYEQYF,TGTGCCAGCAGTTCCGCGACAAGGGGGACCTACGAGCAGTACTTC
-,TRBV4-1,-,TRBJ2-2,CASSYSKGTGELFF,TGCGCCAGCAGCTACTCCAAGGGCACCGGGGAGCTGTTTTTT
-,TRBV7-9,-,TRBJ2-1,CASSTGTHNEQFF,TGTGCCAGCAGTACCGGGACTCACAATGAGCAGTTCTTC
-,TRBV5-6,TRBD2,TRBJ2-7,CASRGEGAPYEQYF,TGTGCCAGCAGAGGGGAGGGCGCCCCCTACGAGCAGTACTTC
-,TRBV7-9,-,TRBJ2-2,CAEEGGDPGELFF,TGTGCCGAAGAAGGGGGGGACCCCGGGGAGCTGTTTTTT
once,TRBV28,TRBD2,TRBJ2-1,CASSSVTSGSSYNEQFF,TGTGCCAGCAGTTCGGTAACTAGCGGAAGCTCCTACAATGAGCAGTTCTTC
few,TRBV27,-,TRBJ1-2,CASSGGNYGYTF,TGTGCCAGCAGTGGAGGGAACTATGGCTACACCTTC
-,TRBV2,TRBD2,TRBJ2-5,CASSEGGGRGETQYF,TGTGCCAGCAGTGAAGGAGGCGGGAGGGGAGAGACCCAGTACTTC
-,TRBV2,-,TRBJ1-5,CASKGPWGDGHF,TGTGCCAGCAAGGGCCCTTGGGGGGACGGGCATTTT
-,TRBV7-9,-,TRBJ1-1,CASSLGSAEAFF,TGTGCCAGCAGCTTAGGGTCCGCTGAAGCTTTCTTT
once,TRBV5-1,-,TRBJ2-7,CASRGSYEQYF,TGCGCCAGCAGGGGCTCCTACGAGCAGTACTTC
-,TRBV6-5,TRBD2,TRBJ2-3,CASSYQAGADTQYF,TGTGCCAGCAGTTACCAAGCGGGAGCTGATACGCAGTATTTT
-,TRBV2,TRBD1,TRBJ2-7,CASPSSDRDPNEQYF,TGTGCCTCCCCAAGTTCCGACAGGGACCCAAACGAGCAGTACTTC
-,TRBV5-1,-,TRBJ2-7,CASSGGPSEQYF,TGCGCCAGCAGCGGGGGGCCGTCCGAGCAGTACTTC
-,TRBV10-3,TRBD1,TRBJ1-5,CAISDAGQINQPQHF,TGTGCCATCAGTGATGCGGGACAGATCAATCAGCCCCAGCATTTT
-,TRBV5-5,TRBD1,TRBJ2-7,CASTWLGQRNYEQYF,TGTGCCAGCACCTGGTTGGGACAGCGAAACTACGAGCAGTACTTC
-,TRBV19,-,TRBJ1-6,CASSIVLGADSPLHF,TGTGCCAGTAGTATAGTGTTGGGGGCGGATTCACCCCTCCACTTT
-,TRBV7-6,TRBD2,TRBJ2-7,CASSLEASGNYYEQYF,TGTGCCAGCAGCTTAGAGGCTAGCGGCAACTACTACGAGCAGTACTTC
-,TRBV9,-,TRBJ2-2,CASTPNTGELFF,TGTGCCAGCACGCCGAACACCGGGGAGCTGTTTTTT
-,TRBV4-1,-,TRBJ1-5,CASSQASNQPQHF,TGCGCCAGCAGCCAAGCTAGCAATCAGCCCCAGCATTTT
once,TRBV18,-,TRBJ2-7,CASSPTSGYEQYF,TGTGCCAGCTCACCAACTTCGGGCTACGAGCAGTACTTC
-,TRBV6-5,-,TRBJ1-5,CASSHSAGDNQPQHF,TGTGCCAGCAGCCACTCGGCAGGGGACAATCAGCCCCAGCATTTT
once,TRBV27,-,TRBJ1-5,CASSLGLFQPQHF,TGTGCCAGCAGTTTGGGCCTGTTTCAGCCCCAGCATTTT
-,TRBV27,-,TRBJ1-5,CASSSRDGQPQHF,TGTGCCAGCAGTTCCAGGGACGGGCAGCCCCAGCATTTT
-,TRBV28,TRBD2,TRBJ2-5,CASTHPGTSGQETQYF,TGTGCCAGCACTCATCCCGGGACTAGCGGACAAGAGACCCAGTACTTC
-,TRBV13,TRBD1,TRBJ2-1,CASSVAGTDKLNEQFF,TGTGCCAGCAGCGTCGCCGGGACAGACAAACTCAATGAGCAGTTCTTC
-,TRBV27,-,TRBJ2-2,CASSSGGMNTGELFF,TGTGCCAGCAGCTCAGGGGGGATGAACACCGGGGAGCTGTTTTTT